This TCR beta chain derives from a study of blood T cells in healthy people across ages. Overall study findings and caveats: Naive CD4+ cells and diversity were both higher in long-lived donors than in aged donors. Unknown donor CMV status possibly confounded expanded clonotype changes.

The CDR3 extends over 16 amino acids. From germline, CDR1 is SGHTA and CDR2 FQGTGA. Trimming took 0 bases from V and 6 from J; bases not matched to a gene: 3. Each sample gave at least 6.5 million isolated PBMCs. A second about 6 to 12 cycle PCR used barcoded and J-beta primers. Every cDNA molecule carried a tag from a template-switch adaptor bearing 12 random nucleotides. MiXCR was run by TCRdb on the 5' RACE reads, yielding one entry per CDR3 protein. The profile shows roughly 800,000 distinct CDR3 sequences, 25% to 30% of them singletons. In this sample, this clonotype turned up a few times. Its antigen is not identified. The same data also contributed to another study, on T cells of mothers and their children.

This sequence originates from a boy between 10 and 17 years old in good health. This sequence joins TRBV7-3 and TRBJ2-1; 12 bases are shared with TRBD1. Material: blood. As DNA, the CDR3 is TGTGCCAGCAGCTTAACGGGGACAGGGGGCTTCAATGAGCAGTTCTTC. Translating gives CASSLTGTGGFNEQFF.